The 31 T cell receptor beta chains listed next were all sequenced from one sample in a study of shared clonotypes between healthy human individuals. The protocol was immunoSEQ multiplex PCR, while the TCRdb copy is restricted to in-frame clones and leaves out a portion. Of about 820,000 clones detected, about 92% appear once; the ten largest clones hold more than 20%. Terminally differentiated effector memory CD45RA+ cells were left out of the naive CD8 fraction, which was CD45RO-negative and positively selected for CCR7. Sample: naive CD8+ T cells sorted from blood. These receptors came from a man younger than 40 in good health.

This clone has a single count. V is TRBV7-2 and J is TRBJ2-3, with D perhaps matching TRBD2 (6 bases). The CDR3 is made up of 17 amino acids. The V end was cut by 0 bases, the J end by 4 bases, with 17 bases between. CDR1 is SGHTA and CDR2 is FQGNSA in the germline V gene. CDR3 loop: CASSLAIRGSRADTQYF. CDR3 nucleotides: TGTGCCAGCAGCTTAGCGATACGGGGGAGTAGGGCAGATACGCAGTATTTT.

CDR3 in DNA: TGTGCCAGTACCTCCCGCGTTAGCACAGATACGCAGTATTTT. It encodes CASTSRVSTDTQYF. The chain joins TRBV19 to TRBJ2-3; D unclear. Germline values: CDR1 LNHDA, CDR2 SQIVND (reference sequence). CDR3 length equals 14 residues. V lost 7 bases and J 0 bases, leaving 11 bases between the germline ends.

The CDR3 region is CASSQAEGYHEQYF. The CDR3 DNA sequence: TGCGCCAGCAGCCAAGCCGAAGGGTACCACGAGCAGTACTTC. The chain links TRBV4-1 to TRBJ2-7; D not resolved. CDR1 MGHRA and CDR2 YSYEKL come from the germline V gene. The CDR3 extends over 14 amino acids. V lost 1 base and J 5 bases, leaving 12 bases between the germline ends.

This sequence joins TRBV27 and TRBJ2-1; no clear D. The ends were cut back, 8 bases at V and 8 bases at J, with 19 bases in the middle. The CDR3 has 14 residues. Germline V CDR1 and CDR2: MNHEY, SMNVEV (reference sequence). The CDR3 coding sequence is TGTGCCAGCGGGCCTTTCGTCTCCGCGGATGAGCAGTTCTTC. Translation: CASGPFVSADEQFF.

The chain links TRBV5-6 to TRBJ1-2; 7 positions agree with TRBD1. V dropped 0 bases and J dropped 4; count of bases not matched to a gene: 12. CDR3 length: 17 residues. Germline-derived CDR1 and CDR2 are SGHDT and YYEEEE. CDR3 amino acids: CASSLALTGLVFYGYTF. CDR3 nucleotides: TGTGCCAGCAGCTTGGCCCTGACAGGGTTGGTATTCTATGGCTACACCTTC. Filled out from reference TRBV5-6 and TRBJ1-2, the complete variable domain reads DAGVTQSPTHLIKTRGQQVTLRCSPKSGHDTVSWYQQALGQGPQFIFQYYEEEERQRGNFPDRFSGHQFPNYSSELNVNALLLGDSALYLCASSLALTGLVFYGYTFGSGTRLTVV.

This chain connects TRBV13 to TRBJ1-2; D might be TRBD1 (6 bases). Germline-derived CDR1 and CDR2 are PRHDT and FYEKMQ (reference sequence). The CDR3 length is 15 residues. V lost 8 bases and J lost 8, with 24 bases in between. The CDR3 region is CASDLRGAYLSGYTF. In DNA, the CDR3 is TGTGCCAGCGATCTAAGGGGGGCCTACCTATCCGGCTACACCTTC.

This rearrangement joins TRBV6-1 to TRBJ2-3; 10 bases are a match to TRBD2. The CDR3 is made up of 17 amino acids. The germline V gene encodes CDR1 MNHNS and CDR2 SASEGT. V lost 4 bases and J lost 4; bases outside the gene matches: 11. The CDR3 DNA is TGTGCCAGCAGTGGGGCTAGGCTAGCGGGAGAGGCAGATACGCAGTATTTT. This gives the protein CASSGARLAGEADTQYF.

V is TRBV6-1 and J is TRBJ2-7; D uncertain. The germline V gene has CDR1 MNHNS and CDR2 SASEGT. CDR3 size: 12 residues. With 7 bases removed from V and 2 bases from J, the gap between germline ends came to 9 bases. The DNA of the CDR3 is TGTGCCAGCACCGCCCGGGCCTACGAGCAGTACTTC. Its translation: CASTARAYEQYF.

V usage is TRBV5-5 and J usage is TRBJ2-1; 9 bases map to TRBD2. The CDR3 covers 16 residues. Losses at the gene ends were 1 base for V and 10 bases for J; bases not matched to a gene: 12. Germline-derived CDR1 and CDR2 are SGHKS and YYEKEE (reference sequence). CDR3 nucleotide sequence: TGTGCCAGCAGCTTGCTTGGCGGGAGGGAGGTTGTAGAGCAGTTCTTC. Encoded protein: CASSLLGGREVVEQFF.

The rearrangement joins TRBV14 to TRBJ2-7, with a possible D match to TRBD1 (5 bases). The V end lost 3 bases, the J end lost 3 bases, and 18 bases lay between the germline ends. Germline V lookup: CDR1 SGHDN, CDR2 FVKESK. The CDR3 sequence is 16 residues long. CDR3 loop: CASSHASTGTHYEQYF. The CDR3 nucleotides are TGTGCCAGCAGCCACGCCAGCACAGGAACTCACTACGAGCAGTACTTC.

In its sample, this clone was seen once. This sample also contains other DNA sequences that code for the same CDR3. This sequence joins TRBV27 and TRBJ2-2; weak D call: TRBD2 (6 bases). The CDR3 has 14 residues. Germline values: CDR1 MNHEY, CDR2 SMNVEV (reference sequence). V lost 4 bases and J lost 2, with 8 bases in between. The CDR3 loop is CASSSGLNTGELFF. The CDR3 nucleotides read TGTGCCAGCAGTTCGGGACTTAACACCGGGGAGCTGTTTTTT.

The chain employs TRBV27 and TRBJ2-7; maybe TRBD1 (6 bases). The CDR3 is 12 amino acids. Between the trimmed V and J ends, which lost 5 bases and 2 bases, there was a span of 7 bases. Germline CDR1 is MNHEY and CDR2 is SMNVEV (reference sequence). CDR3 region: CASSQGTYEQYF. As DNA, the CDR3 is TGTGCCAGCAGTCAGGGGACCTACGAGCAGTACTTC.

The chain combines TRBV5-1 with TRBJ2-1; D not resolved. CDR3 size: 14 residues. Trimming removed 4 bases from V and 0 bases from J, with 8 bases in between. Germline CDR1 is SGHRS and CDR2 is YFSETQ. Here the CDR3 reads CASSPLDSYNEQFF. The CDR3, as DNA: TGCGCCAGCAGCCCGCTAGACTCCTACAATGAGCAGTTCTTC.

The V call is TRBV9, the J call TRBJ2-1, with TRBD2 matching over 10 bases. Per germline, CDR1 SGDLS and CDR2 YYNGEE. This CDR3 contains 16 residues. V shed 0 bases and J 3 bases; nucleotides not matched to a gene: 3. The CDR3 coding sequence is TGTGCCAGCAGCGTAGGAGCGGGAGGGGTCTACAATGAGCAGTTCTTC. Residues: CASSVGAGGVYNEQFF.

The V gene is TRBV21-1, the J gene TRBJ2-1; TRBD1, the table's D call, lacks a check against the DNA. TRBV21-1 is a documented pseudogene. The CDR3 covers 14 residues. Written as DNA, the CDR3 is TGTGCCAGCAGCAAAGGCGCAGGGTTCAATGAGCAGTTCTTC. This gives the protein CASSKGAGFNEQFF.

A few counts support this clone. The chain has TRBV4-1 and TRBJ2-7, with no clear D. The CDR3 has 11 amino acids. V lost 3 bases, J lost 5 bases, and 5 bases lay in between. The germline CDR1 and CDR2 sequences are MGHRA and YSYEKL. The CDR3 loop is CASSQGNEQYF. The DNA for the CDR3 is TGCGCCAGCAGCCAGGGGAACGAGCAGTACTTC.

The rearrangement uses TRBV7-8 and TRBJ2-7; 7 nucleotides match TRBD2. Trimming took 3 bases from V and 6 from J; bases not matched to a gene: 8. The CDR3 is made up of 14 amino acids. Germline CDR1 SGHVS, CDR2 FQNEAQ. In DNA form, the CDR3 reads TGTGCCAGCAGCTTGTGGCGGGAGAACGGCGAGCAGTACTTC. It translates to CASSLWRENGEQYF.

The V and J genes are TRBV28 and TRBJ1-1; D gene uncertain. V was cut by 7 bases and J by 0 bases, with 9 bases left in between. The CDR3 spans 13 residues. In germline, CDR1 is MDHEN, CDR2 SYDVKM. CDR3 DNA: TGTGCCAGCACCCCGACATTGAACACTGAAGCTTTCTTT. Amino acid sequence: CASTPTLNTEAFF.

This chain uses TRBV29-1 with TRBJ2-1; the match to TRBD2 covers 7 bases. The trim removed 7 bases at V and 2 bases at J, leaving 5 bases unmatched. CDR1 is SQVTM and CDR2 is ANQGSEA in the germline V gene. This CDR3 region has 13 residues. The CDR3 region has the DNA TGCAGCGCCGTACTAGCGACCTACAATGAGCAGTTCTTC. It codes for CSAVLATYNEQFF.

The V gene is TRBV5-4, the J gene TRBJ2-7; TRBD2 aligns across 11 bases. The CDR3 has 15 residues. Losses at the gene ends were 4 bases for V and 3 bases for J; bases not matched to a gene: 6. Germline V gene lookup returns CDR1 SGHNT and CDR2 YYREEE (reference sequence). CDR3 nucleotide sequence: TGTGCCAGCAGCGCCAAGACTAGCGGGAACTACGAGCAGTACTTC. Translation: CASSAKTSGNYEQYF.

The chain employs TRBV29-1 and TRBJ2-1; 9 bases map to TRBD1. Trimming at V came to 4 bases and at J to 7 bases, leaving 11 bases not matched to a gene. Germline V gene sequence: CDR1 SQVTM, CDR2 ANQGSEA. The CDR3 is 15 amino acids. The CDR3 loop reads CSVVFRDREGNEQFF. The CDR3 DNA reads TGCAGCGTTGTATTTAGGGACAGGGAGGGAAATGAGCAGTTCTTC.

Comments on this clone: The junction does not match germline at one end; this may be a read error. The J gene is TRBJ2-3, the V gene TRBV7-7, with D possibly being TRBD2 (5 bases). Germline V gives CDR1 SSHAT, CDR2 FNYEAQ (reference sequence). This CDR3 contains 13 residues. This CDR3 is CASSLEGWDTQYF. CDR3 sequence (DNA): TGTGCTAGCAGCTTAGAGGGATGGGATACGCAGTATTTT.

The chain combines TRBV27 with TRBJ2-7; 7 nucleotides line up with TRBD1. The CDR3 is 15 amino acids. Trimming at V came to 8 bases and at J to 3 bases, leaving 13 bases not matched to a gene. Germline CDR1 reads MNHEY; CDR2 reads SMNVEV (reference sequence). For the CDR3, the DNA is TGTGCCAGCTGCACAGGGGCCCCGGGCTTCTACGAGCAGTACTTC. This codes for CASCTGAPGFYEQYF.

The chain has TRBV2 and TRBJ2-1, with TRBD2 matching over 13 bases. V lost 3 bases, J lost 9 bases, and 8 bases stayed unmatched. CDR3 length: 16 amino acids. CDR1 is SNHLY and CDR2 is FYNNEI in the germline V gene. The CDR3 DNA follows: TGTGCCAGCAGTGATGGGAGGACTAGCGGGAGTGGTGAGCAGTTCTTC. Encoded protein: CASSDGRTSGSGEQFF.

This chain links TRBV30 with TRBJ2-7; no clear D gene. The length of the CDR3 is 11 residues. V dropped 3 bases and J dropped 2 bases, with 5 bases sitting between them. Germline V gene sequence: CDR1 GTSNPN, CDR2 SVGIG (reference sequence). As DNA, the CDR3 is TGTGCCTGGAGGGGCACCTACGAGCAGTACTTC. Protein sequence: CAWRGTYEQYF. Full variable domain (remainder filled in from reference TRBV30 and TRBJ2-7): SQTIHQWPATLVQPVGSPLSLECTVEGTSNPNLYWYRQAAGRGLQLLFYSVGIGQISSEVPQNLSASRPQDRQFILSSKKLLLSDSGFYLCAWRGTYEQYFGPGTRLTVT.

The chain combines TRBV5-6 with TRBJ1-1; D possibly corresponds to TRBD1 (5 bases). Germline CDR1 reads SGHDT; CDR2 reads YYEEEE. The ends were cut back, 1 base at V and 2 bases at J, with 15 bases in the middle. The CDR3 consists of 16 residues. CDR3 bases: TGTGCCAGCAGCTTGTTTCGTAGGGGTGGTAACACTGAAGCTTTCTTT. It is translated as CASSLFRRGGNTEAFF.

This chain connects TRBV6-6 to TRBJ2-7; no definite D call. The CDR3 extends over 16 amino acids. V was cut by 3 bases and J by 7 bases, with 22 bases left in between. Looked up from germline, CDR1 is MNHNY and CDR2 is SVGAGI (reference sequence). CDR3 region: CASSYSLESPDEEQYF. In nucleotides, the CDR3 is TGTGCCAGCAGTTATTCTCTAGAGTCGCCCGATGAGGAGCAGTACTTC.

This chain links TRBV11-2 with TRBJ2-7; D unclear. The V end lost 4 bases, the J end lost 4 bases, and 8 bases lay between the germline ends. CDR1 and CDR2 from the germline V gene are SGHAT and FQNNGV. The CDR3 runs 12 residues. The CDR3 coding sequence is TGTGCCAGCAGCTCAAGAGAATACGAGCAGTACTTC. Translating it yields CASSSREYEQYF.

The rearrangement joins TRBV4-1 to TRBJ1-2; D remains ambiguous. The V end was cut by 1 base, the J end by 3 bases, with 12 bases between. In germline, CDR1 is MGHRA, CDR2 YSYEKL. CDR3 length: 15 residues. The CDR3: CASSQGGRSYYGYTF. CDR3 sequence (DNA): TGCGCCAGCAGCCAAGGTGGCAGGAGTTACTATGGCTACACCTTC.

The V call is TRBV11-3, the J call TRBJ1-1; D unclear. Germline V CDR1 and CDR2: SGHNT, YENEEA. The CDR3 covers 19 residues. The V gene lost 0 bases and the J gene lost 10 bases, with 30 bases spanning the gap. CDR3 region: CASSLDMGPHIEGGSLAFF. CDR3 bases: TGTGCCAGCAGCTTAGATATGGGCCCCCACATCGAGGGAGGGTCTTTAGCTTTCTTT. Full variable domain (remainder filled in from reference TRBV11-3 and TRBJ1-1): EAGVVQSPRYKIIEKKQPVAFWCNPISGHNTLYWYLQNLGQGPELLIRYENEEAVDDSQLPKDRFSAERLKGVDSTLKIQPAELGDSAVYLCASSLDMGPHIEGGSLAFFGQGTRLTVV.

A remark on this clone: Other DNA variants within this sample encode the same CDR3. The chain carries TRBV19 and TRBJ2-7, with D unclear. The length of the CDR3 is 13 residues. V lost 1 base and J 2 bases, leaving 6 bases between the germline ends. Germline V gives CDR1 LNHDA, CDR2 SQIVND (reference sequence). The CDR3 protein is CASSIGPAYEQYF. In DNA, the CDR3 is TGTGCCAGTAGTATAGGACCAGCCTACGAGCAGTACTTC. Full variable domain (missing parts from reference TRBV19 and TRBJ2-7): DGGITQSPKYLFRKEGQNVTLSCEQNLNHDAMYWYRQDPGQGLRLIYYSQIVNDFQKGDIAEGYSVSREKKESFPLTVTSAQKNPTAFYLCASSIGPAYEQYFGPGTRLTVT.